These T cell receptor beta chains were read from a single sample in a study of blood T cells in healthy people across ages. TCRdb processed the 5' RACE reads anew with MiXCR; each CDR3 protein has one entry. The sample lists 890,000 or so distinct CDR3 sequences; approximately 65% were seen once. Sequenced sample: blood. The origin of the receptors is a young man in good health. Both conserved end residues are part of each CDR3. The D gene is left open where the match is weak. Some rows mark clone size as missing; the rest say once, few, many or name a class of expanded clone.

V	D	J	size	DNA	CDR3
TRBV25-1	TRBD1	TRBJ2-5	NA	TGTGCCAGCAGTGAACAACTAGGGACAGATTTTCAAGAGACCCAGTACTTC	CASSEQLGTDFQETQYF
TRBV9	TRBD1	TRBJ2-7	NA	TGTGCCAGCAGTTCTGCCGGGACAGGAGTCTACGAGCAGTACTTC	CASSSAGTGVYEQYF
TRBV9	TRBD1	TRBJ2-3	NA	TGTGCCAGCAGCGTAGGGGACAGGGGGCGCGCAGATACGCAGTATTTT	CASSVGDRGRADTQYF
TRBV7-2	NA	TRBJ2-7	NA	TGTGCCAGCAGCTTACAGGGGCCCCCCTACGAGCAGTACTTC	CASSLQGPPYEQYF
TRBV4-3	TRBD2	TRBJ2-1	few	TGCGCCAGCAGCCAAGTAGGGGAGACTAGCGGATACAATGAGCAGTTCTTC	CASSQVGETSGYNEQFF
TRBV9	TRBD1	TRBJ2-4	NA	TGTGCCAGCAGCCTTGGGACAGGGGGCTGGGAGCAGTACTTC	CASSLGTGGWEQYF
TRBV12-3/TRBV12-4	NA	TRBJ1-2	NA	TGTGCCGGCAGTCTGGGAGGTGACTATGGCTACACCTTC	CAGSLGGDYGYTF
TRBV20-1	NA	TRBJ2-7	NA	TGCAGTGCTATCCCACAGGGTCCCTACGAGCAGTACTTC	CSAIPQGPYEQYF
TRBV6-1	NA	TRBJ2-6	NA	TGTGCCAGCAGTGAGTATGGGGCCAACGTCCTGACTTTC	CASSEYGANVLTF
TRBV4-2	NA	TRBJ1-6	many	TGTGCCAGCAGCCAAGAAGGAGGAAGGGGCTCCTATAATTCACCCCTCCACTTT	CASSQEGGRGSYNSPLHF
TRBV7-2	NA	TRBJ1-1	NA	TGTGCCAGCAGCTTATCGGCATTGAACACTGAAGCTTTCTTT	CASSLSALNTEAFF
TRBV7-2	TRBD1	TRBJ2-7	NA	TGTGCCAGCAGCCCACAGGGGGCCATCGACGAGCAGTACTTC	CASSPQGAIDEQYF
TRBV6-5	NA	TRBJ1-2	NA	TGTGCCAGCAGTTACCTCGTGAGAGGGGAAAACTATGGCTACACCTTC	CASSYLVRGENYGYTF
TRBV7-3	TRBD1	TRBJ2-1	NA	TGTGCCAGCAGCCCAGCGGTGGGGACAGTCTACAATGAGCAGTTCTTC	CASSPAVGTVYNEQFF
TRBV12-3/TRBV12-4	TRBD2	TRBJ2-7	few	TGTGCCAGCAGGGACGGGACTAGTCACGAGCAGTACTTC	CASRDGTSHEQYF
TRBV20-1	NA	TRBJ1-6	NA	TGCAGTGCTCTGAGGGGGGGACCCCTCACCAATTCACCCCTCCACTTT	CSALRGGPLTNSPLHF
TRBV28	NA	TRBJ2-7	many	TGTGCCAGCAGTTTTGGAGTCTCCTACGAGCAGTACTTC	CASSFGVSYEQYF
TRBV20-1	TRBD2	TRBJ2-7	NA	TGCAGTGCCCTTGGGACTAGCGAAAATCCCTACGAGCAGTACTTC	CSALGTSENPYEQYF
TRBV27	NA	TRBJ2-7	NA	TGTGCCAGCAGTCCGAGGGGTCTCGACCCGGATGGGCAGTACTTC	CASSPRGLDPDGQYF
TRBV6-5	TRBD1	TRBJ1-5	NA	TGTGCCAGCAGTTACTACTGGACAGGGGGCGATCAGCCCCAGCATTTT	CASSYYWTGGDQPQHF
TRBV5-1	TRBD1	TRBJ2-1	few	TGCGCCAGCAGCTTGGGTCTTACAGGGGGCTACTACAATGAGCAGTTCTTC	CASSLGLTGGYYNEQFF
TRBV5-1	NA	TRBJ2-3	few	TGCGCCAGCCGAGGGCAAGATACGCAGTATTTT	CASRGQDTQYF
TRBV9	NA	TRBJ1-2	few	TGTGCCAGCAGCGTAGCTCACAGCTCGCTGGGCTACACCTTC	CASSVAHSSLGYTF
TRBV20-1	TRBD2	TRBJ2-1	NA	TGCAGTGCTAGAGTCGGACTAGTCATTGAGCAGTTCTTC	CSARVGLVIEQFF
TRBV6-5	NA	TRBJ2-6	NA	TGTGCCAGCAGGACGGTGGGCGGGGCCAACGTCCTGACTTTC	CASRTVGGANVLTF
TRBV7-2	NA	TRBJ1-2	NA	TGTGCCAGCAGCTCCACAGGGTTCCGAGGCTATGGCTACACCTTC	CASSSTGFRGYGYTF
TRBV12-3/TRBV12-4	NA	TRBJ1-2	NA	TGTGCCAGCAGTGGGTGGCGGGACGGCTATGGCTACACCTTC	CASSGWRDGYGYTF
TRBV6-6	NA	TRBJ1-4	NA	TGTGCCAGCAGTTACAGGGCGGAAAAACTGTTTTTT	CASSYRAEKLFF
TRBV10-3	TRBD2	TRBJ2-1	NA	TGTGCCATCACGCGAGGGGCCTTTACCGGGGGGTCCTACAATGAGCAGTTCTTC	CAITRGAFTGGSYNEQFF
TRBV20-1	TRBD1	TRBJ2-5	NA	TGCAGTGCAGGGACAGGGTATGTGGAGACCCAGTACTTC	CSAGTGYVETQYF
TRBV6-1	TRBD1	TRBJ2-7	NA	TGTGCCAGCAGTGAAGTCGGGACAGGGTTTGGAGGCGAGCAGTACTTC	CASSEVGTGFGGEQYF
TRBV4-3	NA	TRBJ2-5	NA	TGCGCCAGCAGCGATCACAGGGTAGAGACCCAGTACTTC	CASSDHRVETQYF
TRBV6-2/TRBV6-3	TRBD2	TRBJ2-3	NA	TGTGCCAGCAGTTACTCCTGGGTAGCGGGAGCTACAGATACGCAGTATTTT	CASSYSWVAGATDTQYF
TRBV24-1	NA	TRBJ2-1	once	TGTGCCACCAGTGATGCCATTGAGCAGTTCTTC	CATSDAIEQFF
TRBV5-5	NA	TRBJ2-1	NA	TGTGCCAGCAGCTTTCCAGGCAGCAATGAGCAGTTCTTC	CASSFPGSNEQFF
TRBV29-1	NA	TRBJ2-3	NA	TGCAGCGTGGTTCCGACGACAGATACGCAGTATTTT	CSVVPTTDTQYF
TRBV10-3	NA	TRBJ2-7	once	TGTGCCATCAGTGAGTACAGCACGAGAGAGCAGTACTTC	CAISEYSTREQYF
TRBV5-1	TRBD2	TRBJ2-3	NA	TGCGCCAGCAGCTCCGGGACTAGTCCGAGCACAGATACGCAGTATTTT	CASSSGTSPSTDTQYF
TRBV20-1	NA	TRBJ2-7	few	TGCAGTGCTAGAGTGGGTAGACCCGGACCCACATACGAGCAGTACTTC	CSARVGRPGPTYEQYF
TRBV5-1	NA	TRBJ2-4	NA	TGCGCCAGCAGTGTTGGACGGTTTGTGGGGGAGCAGTACTTC	CASSVGRFVGEQYF
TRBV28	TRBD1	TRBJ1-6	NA	TGTGCCAGCAGACCTGGGACAGGCCATTCACCCCTCCACTTT	CASRPGTGHSPLHF